These T cell receptor beta chains were read from a single sample in a study of T cells after yellow fever vaccination. TCRdb recomputed calls from the 5' RACE reads with MiXCR, one row per CDR3 protein. The sample yields about 73,000 distinct CDR3 sequences, 7.5% to 8% seen once. The specimen comprised CD8+ T cells sorted from PBMCs, sampled on the day of the yellow fever booster vaccination. All receptors derive from a man younger than 40 who received the YFV17D yellow fever vaccine. Both conserved end residues are trimmed from each CDR3. A D gene is named only where the DNA matches it firmly.

D: .; J: TRBJ1-2; V: TRBV20-1; CDR3: SAKFTWEAYGYT
D: .; J: TRBJ2-1; V: TRBV2; CDR3: ASGGGDHSYNEQF
D: .; J: TRBJ1-1; V: TRBV7-9; CDR3: ASMDGDEAF
D: TRBD1; J: TRBJ2-5; V: TRBV27; CDR3: ASSAGTGASETQY
D: .; J: TRBJ2-1; V: TRBV27; CDR3: ASSFWRGGEQF
D: .; J: TRBJ2-5; V: TRBV18; CDR3: ASSEIQETQY
D: .; J: TRBJ2-1; V: TRBV9; CDR3: ASSPPGSYEQF
D: TRBD2; J: TRBJ2-1; V: TRBV30; CDR3: AWRTNPGPTGGEQF
D: TRBD1; J: TRBJ2-7; V: TRBV5-1; CDR3: ASSVGGPYEQY
D: .; J: TRBJ1-5; V: TRBV12-3/TRBV12-4; CDR3: ASSALGGNQPQH
D: .; J: TRBJ2-1; V: TRBV15; CDR3: ATSGEGGWGEQF
D: TRBD1; J: TRBJ2-3; V: TRBV5-1; CDR3: ASSLEQGVADTQY
D: TRBD1; J: TRBJ1-4; V: TRBV20-1; CDR3: SARDWDSSNEKLF
D: .; J: TRBJ2-1; V: TRBV27; CDR3: ASSLSGVGQF
D: .; J: TRBJ2-7; V: TRBV9; CDR3: ASSVAEVSYEQY
D: .; J: TRBJ2-1; V: TRBV7-6; CDR3: ASSLVPGTPRNNEQF
D: .; J: TRBJ2-5; V: TRBV7-9; CDR3: ASSLAGVQETQY
D: .; J: TRBJ1-4; V: TRBV7-9; CDR3: ASSSYVEKLF
D: .; J: TRBJ2-7; V: TRBV7-9; CDR3: ASSTHQGSYEQY
D: .; J: TRBJ2-1; V: TRBV7-8; CDR3: GTNEQF
D: TRBD1; J: TRBJ2-7; V: TRBV7-9; CDR3: ASSPPAGDRGHEQY
D: .; J: TRBJ2-1; V: TRBV4-3; CDR3: ASSQDGGSSYNEQF
D: TRBD2; J: TRBJ2-7; V: TRBV7-6; CDR3: ASSASGLAGRSYEQY
D: TRBD2; J: TRBJ2-1; V: TRBV6-4; CDR3: ASSDSLNTGGSYNEQF
D: .; J: TRBJ1-2; V: TRBV4-3; CDR3: ASSQDRFGNYGYT
D: TRBD2; J: TRBJ2-5; V: TRBV15; CDR3: ATSRDYGLAGMETQY
D: .; J: TRBJ2-7; V: TRBV29-1; CDR3: SAATRGGEQY
D: TRBD1; J: TRBJ2-2; V: TRBV11-3; CDR3: ASRGQGSTGELF
D: .; J: TRBJ2-3; V: TRBV29-1; CDR3: SVAGTSTDTQY
D: TRBD2; J: TRBJ2-5; V: TRBV29-1; CDR3: SVELGSGSLETQY
D: .; J: TRBJ2-5; V: TRBV11-2; CDR3: ASSFRSVAQETQY
D: .; J: TRBJ2-7; V: TRBV9; CDR3: ASSVGLDLAYEQY
D: .; J: TRBJ2-1; V: TRBV5-1; CDR3: ASRFRDEVPGSPLVGQF
D: TRBD2; J: TRBJ2-3; V: TRBV7-8; CDR3: ASSSHSGNPDTQY
D: TRBD2; J: TRBJ2-3; V: TRBV25-1; CDR3: ASSDLAGGPTDTQY
D: .; J: TRBJ2-3; V: TRBV7-6; CDR3: ASSPNHPTTQSTDTQY
D: .; J: TRBJ2-2; V: TRBV4-3; CDR3: ASSQDIAGTVNTGELF
D: .; J: TRBJ1-5; V: TRBV21-1; CDR3: ASSRTGGDQPQH
D: .; J: TRBJ2-5; V: TRBV11-2; CDR3: ASSRTAGGETQY
D: .; J: TRBJ2-5; V: TRBV25-1; CDR3: ASRTAAGETQY
D: .; J: TRBJ2-7; V: TRBV30; CDR3: AWSVLEKDTGEQY
D: TRBD1; J: TRBJ1-2; V: TRBV5-1; CDR3: ASSLGQGVDYRDGYT
D: .; J: TRBJ2-7; V: TRBV7-6; CDR3: ASSPLGPSYEQY
D: TRBD2; J: TRBJ2-3; V: TRBV6-2/TRBV6-3; CDR3: ASSYSRSSGASTDTQY
D: TRBD2; J: TRBJ2-2; V: TRBV24-1; CDR3: ATRGNGGNGELF
D: TRBD2; J: TRBJ2-7; V: TRBV11-2; CDR3: ASSSSSSGTTYEQY